Following are 31 T cell receptor beta chains from one sample sequenced in a study of blood T cell repertoires in COVID-19. Sequencing was performed with immunoSEQ multiplex PCR; in TCRdb, only in-frame clones are kept and a portion is missing. The sample includes more than 250,000 clones, about four fifths of them seen just once. Sequenced sample: peripheral blood. Receptors were obtained from a woman between 50 and 59 years old with acute or convalescent COVID-19.

The chain is built from TRBV4-1 and TRBJ1-1; 7 bases line up with TRBD1. Germline lookup yields CDR1 MGHRA and CDR2 YSYEKL. The V gene end was trimmed by 1 base and the J gene end by 2 bases; junction bases not matched to a gene: 7. This CDR3 has 16 amino acids. The CDR3 nucleotides are TGCGCCAGCAGCCAAGGTAAGGGGGCTGATAACACTGAAGCTTTCTTT. Encoded protein: CASSQGKGADNTEAFF.

The chain combines TRBV2 with TRBJ1-6; 8 bases are shared with TRBD1. V gave up 6 bases and J gave up 7 bases; unmatched junction bases: 5. The CDR3 covers 14 residues. In germline, CDR1 is SNHLY, CDR2 FYNNEI. Written as DNA, the CDR3 is TGTGCCAGCAGAGGTACAGGGGGAAATTCACCCCTCCACTTT. Its translation: CASRGTGGNSPLHF.

The gene calls are TRBV2 and TRBJ1-5, with D unresolved. The CDR3 contains 13 residues. CDR1 SNHLY and CDR2 FYNNEI come from the germline V gene. Deletions cut 7 bases from V and 5 bases from J, with 12 bases between. The CDR3 region has the DNA TGTGCCAGCACCTCGCTTAGAGATCAGCCCCAGCATTTT. Its protein product is CASTSLRDQPQHF.

This sequence joins TRBV19 and TRBJ1-1, with 10 bases lining up with TRBD1. The CDR3 is 13 amino acids. Per germline, CDR1 LNHDA and CDR2 SQIVND (reference sequence). V lost 7 bases to trimming and J lost 4 bases; unmatched junction nucleotides: 3. The CDR3 loop reads CASIDRGPTEAFF. The DNA for the CDR3 is TGTGCCAGTATTGACAGGGGGCCCACTGAAGCTTTCTTT.

The chain carries TRBV14 and TRBJ2-7; 7 nucleotides line up with TRBD1. CDR3 length: 16 residues. Per germline, CDR1 SGHDN and CDR2 FVKESK. Unmatched junction bases numbered 13, after V lost 4 bases and J lost 4 bases. As DNA, the CDR3 is TGTGCCAGCAGCCCCTATCAGGGACAGACCCTATACGAGCAGTACTTC. Translated: CASSPYQGQTLYEQYF.

The V call is TRBV9, the J call TRBJ2-5; a weak D match, TRBD1 (5 bases). The CDR3 sequence is 14 residues long. V lost 1 base and J lost 5, with 12 bases in between. Germline V gene lookup returns CDR1 SGDLS and CDR2 YYNGEE. The chain's CDR3 is CASSVSQGRETQYF. The CDR3, as DNA: TGTGCCAGCAGCGTATCGCAGGGTAGGGAGACCCAGTACTTC.

The rearrangement links TRBV6-2 or TRBV6-3 to TRBJ1-2; 9 bases are a match to TRBD1. Germline loops: CDR1 MNHEY, CDR2 SVGEGT. This CDR3 contains 17 residues. V was clipped by 2 bases and J by 1 base; unmatched bases: 8. CDR3 coding DNA: TGTGCCAGCAGTTACATCATCGGACAGGGGCATAACTATGGCTACACCTTC. Residues: CASSYIIGQGHNYGYTF.

The chain carries TRBV10-2 and TRBJ1-2, with TRBD1 as a possible D gene (5 bases). Trimming took off 2 bases at V and 1 base at J, with 5 bases between the two ends. The CDR3 is 13 amino acids. Germline V gives CDR1 WSHSY, CDR2 SAAADI. The CDR3 is CASSEDSNYGYTF. For the CDR3, the DNA is TGCGCCAGCAGTGAGGACAGTAACTATGGCTACACCTTC.

This clone was counted at least ten times. The chain uses TRBV14 and TRBJ1-2; 7 positions agree with TRBD1. Germline V gene data show CDR1 as SGHDN and CDR2 as FVKESK. V shed 6 bases and J 8 bases; nucleotides not matched to a gene: 9. The CDR3 loop spans 13 amino acids. DNA of the CDR3: TGTGCCAGCAGTGGAACGCAGGGGGAAGGCTACACCTTC. Amino acids: CASSGTQGEGYTF.

The chain carries TRBV2 and TRBJ2-7; tentative D call: TRBD2 (5 bases). Germline V gene lookup returns CDR1 SNHLY and CDR2 FYNNEI. There are 12 residues in the CDR3. V was shortened by 7 bases and J by 2 bases, with 9 bases between the two germline ends. The CDR3 DNA sequence: TGTGCCAGCAACGGACTCGCCTACGAGCAGTACGTC. It translates to CASNGLAYEQYV.

In this sample, this clone turned up many times. This chain connects TRBV6-5 to TRBJ2-2; possibly TRBD1 for D (6 bases). This CDR3 is built from 15 residues. Germline loops: CDR1 MNHEY, CDR2 SVGAGI. V was pared by 7 bases and J by 1 base, with 13 bases between. CDR3 DNA sequence: TGTGCCAGCAAGTTACAGGGTCTGAACACCGGGGAGCTGTTTTTT. This codes for CASKLQGLNTGELFF.

The rearrangement uses TRBV19 and TRBJ1-3, with 8 bases identical to TRBD1. This CDR3 is built from 16 residues. V shed 6 bases and J 0 bases; nucleotides not matched to a gene: 7. CDR1 LNHDA and CDR2 SQIVND come from the germline V gene (reference sequence). The CDR3, as DNA: TGTGCCAGTAGCCCTAGGGGACAGGACTCTGGAAACACCATATATTTT. It encodes CASSPRGQDSGNTIYF.

J is TRBJ1-4 and V is TRBV11-1; D is possibly TRBD1 (6 bases). The germline V gene encodes CDR1 SGHAT and CDR2 FQDESV (reference sequence). This CDR3 contains 15 residues. With 5 bases removed from V and 4 bases from J, the gap between germline ends came to 14 bases. This chain's CDR3 is CASSPDSHLNEKLFF. CDR3 coding DNA: TGTGCCAGCAGCCCGGACAGTCACCTTAATGAAAAACTGTTTTTT.

This rearrangement joins TRBV12-3 or TRBV12-4 to TRBJ2-5; D uncertain. This CDR3 contains 13 residues. V shed 3 bases and J shed 3 bases, with 8 bases lying between them. The CDR3 bases are TGTGCCAGCAGTTTCGGTGTAAAAGAGACCCAGTACTTC. Amino acid sequence: CASSFGVKETQYF.

This chain joins TRBV4-1 and TRBJ1-2, with D possibly matching TRBD1 (5 bases). V shed 4 bases and J shed 7 bases, with 22 bases lying between them. Germline V gene lookup returns CDR1 MGHRA and CDR2 YSYEKL. The CDR3 length is 16 residues. The CDR3 reads CASSPIERIRDSGYTF. CDR3 nucleotides: TGCGCCAGCAGCCCCATCGAAAGGATACGGGACTCTGGCTACACCTTC.

The chain recombines TRBV6-2 or TRBV6-3 with TRBJ2-7; 11 bases align to TRBD2. Losses at the gene ends were 6 bases for V and 6 bases for J; bases not matched to a gene: 10. CDR1 is MNHEY, CDR2 SVGEGT, per germline. The CDR3 sequence is 15 residues long. The CDR3 protein is CASSQYTSGRAEQYF. For the CDR3, the DNA is TGTGCCAGCAGCCAATATACTAGCGGGAGAGCCGAGCAGTACTTC.

This clone was seen once. V is TRBV6-6 and J is TRBJ2-1; 11 bases match TRBD2. The germline V gene encodes CDR1 MNHNY and CDR2 SVGAGI (reference sequence). The CDR3 extends over 13 amino acids. The trim removed 10 bases at V and 6 bases at J, leaving 5 bases unmatched. CDR3 sequence reads: CAILLAGANEQFF. CDR3 sequence (DNA): TGTGCCATTTTACTAGCGGGAGCCAATGAGCAGTTCTTC.

V gene TRBV19 combines with J gene TRBJ2-1, with 12 nucleotides matching TRBD1. This CDR3 region has 15 residues. V trimming: 5 bases; J trimming: 8 bases; junction bases outside the gene matches: 7. Germline V gives CDR1 LNHDA, CDR2 SQIVND (reference sequence). This CDR3 reads CASSSRDRGHHEQFF. In nucleotides, the CDR3 is TGTGCCAGTAGTTCCCGGGACAGGGGGCATCATGAGCAGTTCTTC.

Note on this clone: The CDR3 carries no conserved terminal phenylalanine or tryptophan, so it likely arises from a read error. The DNA is left out, because the CDR3 cannot be placed on it with certainty; the CDR3 is given as TCRdb lists it. The chain employs TRBV24-1 and TRBJ1-2. The CDR3 is 12 residues long, ends included. The germline gives CDR1 KGHDR, CDR2 SFDVKD. CDR3 sequence: CATSEAGRYTLS.

V usage is TRBV12-5 and J usage is TRBJ1-1; D unresolved. V gave up 3 bases and J gave up 1 base, with 6 bases separating them. From germline, CDR1 is LGHNT and CDR2 FRNRAP. The CDR3 spans 13 residues. The chain's CDR3 is CASGFYGNTEAFF. The CDR3, as DNA: TGTGCTAGTGGTTTTTACGGGAACACTGAAGCTTTCTTT.

This rearrangement joins TRBV3-1 (or the pseudogene TRBV3-2) to TRBJ1-2; 7 bases map to TRBD1. Germline trimming cut 1 base from V and 5 bases from J; bases unmatched to any gene: 4. The CDR3 has 14 residues. Germline values: CDR1 LGHDT, CDR2 YNNKEL (reference sequence). CDR3 sequence: CASSQGWDSYGYTF. CDR3 in DNA: TGTGCCAGCAGCCAAGGCTGGGACAGTTATGGCTACACCTTC.

This clone has a single count. This CDR3 reads CASSPQTGPGEAFF. CDR3 sequence (DNA): TGTGCCAGCAGCCCACAGACAGGGCCCGGAGAGGCTTTCTTT. The gene calls are TRBV7-2 and TRBJ1-1; TRBD1 matches at 7 bases. V gave up 5 bases and J gave up 11 bases; unmatched junction bases: 14. This CDR3 has 14 amino acids. The germline CDR1 and CDR2 sequences are SGHTA and FQGNSA.

The CDR3 region is CASSCTTGSPYYGYTF. CDR3 DNA: TGTGCCAGCAGTTGCACGACAGGGTCCCCTTACTATGGCTACACCTTC. V gene TRBV6-7 combines with J gene TRBJ1-2, with 7 positions matching TRBD1. TRBV6-7 is assigned to the ORF class and has an uncertain function. This CDR3 has 16 residues. V shed 4 bases, J shed 3 bases, and the junction held 11 bases outside the gene matches.

The J gene is TRBJ2-1, the V gene TRBV24-1; D perhaps matches TRBD1 (5 bases). Looked up from germline, CDR1 is KGHDR and CDR2 is SFDVKD. The V end was cut by 1 base, the J end by 6 bases, with 15 bases between. The CDR3 spans 16 residues. Here the CDR3 reads CATSDFLDSGPNEQFF. In nucleotides, the CDR3 is TGTGCCACCAGTGATTTCCTCGACAGTGGTCCCAATGAGCAGTTCTTC.

The chain couples TRBV5-4 to TRBJ1-1; no firm D call. From germline, CDR1 is SGHNT and CDR2 YYREEE (reference sequence). The length of the CDR3 is 15 residues. The germline V and J ends were trimmed by 4 bases and 6 bases, with 19 bases remaining between them. The CDR3 region has the DNA TGTGCCAGCAGCCCGGGCGGGGATAGCTCCCCTGAAGCTTTCTTT. As protein: CASSPGGDSSPEAFF. The full variable domain, rest sourced from reference TRBV5-4 and TRBJ1-1, is ETGVTQSPTHLIKTRGQQVTLRCSSQSGHNTVSWYQQALGQGPQFIFQYYREEENGRGNFPPRFSGLQFPNYSSELNVNALELDDSALYLCASSPGGDSSPEAFFGQGTRLTVV.

The CDR3 loop is CASTGQGFQPQHF. The CDR3, as DNA: TGTGCCAGCACGGGACAGGGATTTCAGCCCCAGCATTTT. The genes are TRBV19 and TRBJ1-5, with TRBD1 matching 9 bases. V dropped 9 bases and J dropped 6; count of bases not matched to a gene: 6. The CDR3 consists of 13 residues. Germline-derived CDR1 and CDR2 are LNHDA and SQIVND (reference sequence). The full variable domain, with the rest looked up from reference TRBV19 and TRBJ1-5, is DGGITQSPKYLFRKEGQNVTLSCEQNLNHDAMYWYRQDPGQGLRLIYYSQIVNDFQKGDIAEGYSVSREKKESFPLTVTSAQKNPTAFYLCASTGQGFQPQHFGDGTRLSIL.

The chain couples TRBV7-6 to TRBJ2-7; 9 nucleotides line up with TRBD1. The germline gives CDR1 SGHVS, CDR2 FNYEAQ. The CDR3 is 14 amino acids. The V gene end was trimmed by 2 bases and the J gene end by 7 bases; junction bases not matched to a gene: 6. CDR3 amino acids: CASSLSTGGREQYV. The DNA of the CDR3 is TGTGCCAGCAGCTTATCGACAGGGGGTCGGGAGCAGTACGTC.

This chain uses TRBV13 with TRBJ2-1, with D hard to call. The CDR3 extends over 14 amino acids. Germline V gives CDR1 PRHDT, CDR2 FYEKMQ (reference sequence). Trimming shortened V by 5 bases and J by 5 bases, and 13 bases separated the two germline ends. Here the CDR3 DNA reads TGTGCCAGCAGCCAGACATCCGGTCACAATGAGCAGTTCTTC. This gives the protein CASSQTSGHNEQFF.

The chain employs TRBV18 and TRBJ2-2, with D unclear. Germline lookup yields CDR1 KGHSH and CDR2 LQKENI. V lost 3 bases to trimming and J lost 5 bases, with 7 bases between them. The CDR3 covers 13 residues. The CDR3 DNA reads TGTGCCAGCTCACCGTTCTTGACCGGGGAGCTGTTTTTT. Its translation is CASSPFLTGELFF.

The rearrangement joins TRBV5-6 to TRBJ1-1; D perhaps matches TRBD1 (5 bases). V was clipped by 4 bases and J by 7 bases, with 17 bases between them. The germline V gene has CDR1 SGHDT and CDR2 YYEEEE. This CDR3 spans 14 amino acids. The CDR3 region is CASSLLWQGFEAFF. In DNA, the CDR3 is TGTGCCAGCAGCCTTCTTTGGCAGGGATTTGAAGCTTTCTTT.

This sequence joins TRBV6-1 and TRBJ1-1; D is unresolved. Germline loops: CDR1 MNHNS, CDR2 SASEGT. The CDR3 loop spans 15 amino acids. Trimming removed 1 base from V and 2 bases from J, with 11 bases in between. CDR3 protein: CASSEGRGLNTEAFF. For the CDR3, the DNA is TGTGCCAGCAGTGAAGGGAGAGGACTAAACACTGAAGCTTTCTTT.